The T cell receptor (beta chain) described here comes from a study of breast tumors, draining lymph nodes, adjacent tissues. Study-wide findings and caveats: Compared with lymph nodes, tumors were less diverse; compared with nontumor tissue, more. Most tumor T cells seemingly derive from lymph node, then expand in tumor. Luminal-like breast cancer showed significantly higher tumor–nontumor repertoire similarity than basal-like. That most tumor T cells come from lymph nodes remained unproven.

This CDR3 region has 17 residues. Germline V gene data show CDR1 as SGHRS and CDR2 as YFSETQ. With 1 base clipped from V and 0 bases from J, the junction kept 8 bases outside the gene matches. TCRdb independently ran MiXCR on the multiplex PCR reads; one entry per CDR3 protein. The table shows roughly 130,000 distinct CDR3 sequences, with just under 20% occurring only once. This clonotype was recorded many times. Its antigen is unknown. The lymph nodes were axillary draining lymph nodes from breast cancer patients. V and J are TRBV5-1 and TRBJ2-3; 7 bases are a match to TRBD2. The source of this sequence is a female donor with breast cancer. Some clones in this sample may be carry-over from other donors' samples. The sequencing input was axillary lymph node tissue. This CDR3 reads CASSLFPRGGSTDTQYF. CDR3 bases: TGCGCCAGCAGCTTGTTTCCCCGCGGGGGAAGCACAGATACGCAGTATTTT.